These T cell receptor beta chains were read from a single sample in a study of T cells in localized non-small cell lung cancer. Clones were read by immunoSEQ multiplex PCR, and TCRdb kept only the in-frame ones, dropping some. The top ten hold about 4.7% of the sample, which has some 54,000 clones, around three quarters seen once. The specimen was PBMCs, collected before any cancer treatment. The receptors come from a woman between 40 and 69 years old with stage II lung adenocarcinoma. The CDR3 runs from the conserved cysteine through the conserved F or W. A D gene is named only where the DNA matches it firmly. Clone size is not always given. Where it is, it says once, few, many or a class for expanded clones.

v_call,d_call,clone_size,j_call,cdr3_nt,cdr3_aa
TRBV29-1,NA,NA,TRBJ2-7,TGCAGCGTTGAGACCCCGCAAGGACAGAGCCGTCTATCCTACGAGCAGTACTTC,CSVETPQGQSRLSYEQYF
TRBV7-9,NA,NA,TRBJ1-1,TGTGCCAGCAGCCAGGACGGCCTCACTGAAGCTTTCTTT,CASSQDGLTEAFF
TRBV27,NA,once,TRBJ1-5,TGTGCCAGCAGTTTGATCGGCCAGGTGGCTCAGCCCCAGCATTTT,CASSLIGQVAQPQHF
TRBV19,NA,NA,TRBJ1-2,TGTGCCAGTAGATCCATGGATCTTCTCGGGGGCTACACCTTC,CASRSMDLLGGYTF
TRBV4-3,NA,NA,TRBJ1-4,TGCGCCAGCAGCCAAGATACTGAAAAACTGTTTTTT,CASSQDTEKLFF
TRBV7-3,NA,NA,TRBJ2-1,TGTGCCAGCAGCTTAGACGTAACCTCCTACAATGAGCAGTTCTTC,CASSLDVTSYNEQFF
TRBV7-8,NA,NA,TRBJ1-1,TGTGCCAGCACCCAGGACTCCTACACTGAAGCTTTCTTT,CASTQDSYTEAFF
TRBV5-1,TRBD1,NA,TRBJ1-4,TGCGCCAGCAGCTTGATACAGGGGGGAGAAGAAAAACTGTTTTTT,CASSLIQGGEEKLFF
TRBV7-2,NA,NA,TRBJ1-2,TGTGCCAGCAGCTTAGACCAGGGGAACGGCGGCTACACCTTC,CASSLDQGNGGYTF
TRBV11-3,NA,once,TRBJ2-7,TGTGCCAGCAGCCCGGGAGCGGATATATACGAGCAGTACTTC,CASSPGADIYEQYF
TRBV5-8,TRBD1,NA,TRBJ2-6,TGTGCCAGCAGCTTGGAGACAGGGACTGGGGCCAACGTCCTGACTTTC,CASSLETGTGANVLTF
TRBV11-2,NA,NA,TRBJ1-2,TGTGCCAGCAGCTTAGTACAGGGCAAAGGGTCTAACTATGGCTACACCTTC,CASSLVQGKGSNYGYTF
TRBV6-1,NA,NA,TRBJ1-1,TGTGCCAGCAGTGGATTCGGCAGGCGCCTCGGTGGACCAAAAGCTTTCTTT,CASSGFGRRLGGPKAFF
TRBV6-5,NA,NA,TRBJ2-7,TGTGCCAGCAGCCGCGACTCCTACGAGCAGTACTTC,CASSRDSYEQYF
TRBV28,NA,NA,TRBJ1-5,TGTGCCAGCAGTTTATTGGAGAATAGCAATCAGCCCCAGCATTTT,CASSLLENSNQPQHF
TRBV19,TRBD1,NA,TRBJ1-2,TGTGCCAGTAGTCGCCCCTCGACAGGGGGCCATAACTATGGCTACACCTTC,CASSRPSTGGHNYGYTF
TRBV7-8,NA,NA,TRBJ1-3,TGTGCCAGCAGCTTAGACAGGGAAAACACCATATATTTT,CASSLDRENTIYF
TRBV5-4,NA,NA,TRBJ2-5,TGTGCCAGCAGCTTTGGAGGGTCCAAAGAGACCCAGTACTTC,CASSFGGSKETQYF
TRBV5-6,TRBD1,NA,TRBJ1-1,TGTGCCAGCAGCTTGGGGACAGGACCTAACACTGAAGCTTTCTTT,CASSLGTGPNTEAFF
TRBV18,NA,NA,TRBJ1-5,TGTGCCAGCTCACCAAGGGGGGGCGATCAGCCCCAGCATTTT,CASSPRGGDQPQHF
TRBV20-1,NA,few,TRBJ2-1,TGCAGTGCTAGTTGGGCGACTGAGCAGTTCTTC,CSASWATEQFF
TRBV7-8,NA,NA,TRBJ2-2,TGTGCCAGCCCCAGGGAACCGACCGGGGAGCTGTTTTTT,CASPREPTGELFF
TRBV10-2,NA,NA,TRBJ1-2,TGCGCCAGTAGCACCGCCGGGTCCCGTCTTCCCATGAGCTACACCTTC,CASSTAGSRLPMSYTF
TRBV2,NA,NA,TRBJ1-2,TGTGCCAGCGGGGCCCGTGGCGGTGGCTACACCTTC,CASGARGGGYTF
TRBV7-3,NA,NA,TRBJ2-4,TGTGCCAGCAGCCCCCCCCGCAGGGCGAACACCAAAAACATTCAGTACTTC,CASSPPRRANTKNIQYF
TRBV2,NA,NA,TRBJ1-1,TGTGCCAGCAAGATTGGACCGGCTGAAGCTTTCTTT,CASKIGPAEAFF
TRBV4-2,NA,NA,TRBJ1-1,TGTGCCAGCAGCTCAACACGCCAGGGCACTGAAGCTTTCTTT,CASSSTRQGTEAFF
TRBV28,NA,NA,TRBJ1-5,TGTGCCAGCAGTCCCCCAGACAGAGCCCAGCATTTT,CASSPPDRAQHF
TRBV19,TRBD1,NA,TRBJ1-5,TGTGCCAGTAGTACGGACAGGCGCTGGCCCCAGCATTTT,CASSTDRRWPQHF
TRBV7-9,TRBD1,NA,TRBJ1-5,TGTGCCAGCAGCTCCGATGGTTGGACAGGGAGCAATCAGCCCCAGCATTTT,CASSSDGWTGSNQPQHF
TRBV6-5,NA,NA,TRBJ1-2,TGTGCCAGCAGTTATGGTGGGGGCTACACCTTC,CASSYGGGYTF
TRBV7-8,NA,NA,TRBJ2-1,TGTGCCAGCAGCTTAGCGGAGGGGAAGTACAATGAGCAGTTCTTC,CASSLAEGKYNEQFF
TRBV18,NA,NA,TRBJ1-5,TGTGCCAGCTCAGAGGTGTGGAGCAATCAGCCCCAGCATTTT,CASSEVWSNQPQHF
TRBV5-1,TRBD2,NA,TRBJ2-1,TGCGCCAGCAGCTTGGGGACTAGCGGGGGTGAGCAGTTCTTC,CASSLGTSGGEQFF
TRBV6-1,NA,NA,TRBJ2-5,TGTGCCAGCAGTGGCCTCTGGACACTTCAAGAGACCCAGTACTTC,CASSGLWTLQETQYF
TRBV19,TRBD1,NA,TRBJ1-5,TGTGCCAGTAGTCCTACAGGGGACTACACGCCCCAGCATTTT,CASSPTGDYTPQHF
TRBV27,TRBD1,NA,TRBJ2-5,TGTGCCAGCGGTAACGGACCCCGGGACAGGGAGACCCAGTACTTC,CASGNGPRDRETQYF
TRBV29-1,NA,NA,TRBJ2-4,TGCAGCGTTGAATCAATACTAGCCAAAAACATTCAGTACTTC,CSVESILAKNIQYF